Presented here are 9 T cell receptor beta chains from one specimen sequenced in a study of T-cell reconstitution after alpha-beta-depleted transplantation in children. A library of TCRbeta sequences, prepared with unique molecular identifiers, was generated. TCRdb called the PCR reads again in MiXCR, with one record for every CDR3 protein. The data contain 450,000 to 600,000 distinct CDR3 sequences, less than 35% of them singletons. Sample: PBMCs from the stem cell graft donor, taken from the stem cell graft. These receptors came from a human donor who donated a stem cell graft to a child with aplastic anemia.

The J gene is TRBJ2-6, the V gene TRBV6-1; D not certain. Trimming removed 3 bases at V and 1 base at J, with 4 bases between. Per the germline V gene, CDR1 is MNHNS and CDR2 is SASEGT. The CDR3 extends over 14 amino acids. CDR3 sequence (DNA): TGTGCCAGCAGTGAGGGTTCTGGGGCCAACGTCCTGACTTTC. This gives the protein CASSEGSGANVLTF.

This clonotype was seen more than once but under ten times. The CDR3 here is CSAEDRVKNQPQHF. The CDR3 region has the DNA TGCAGTGCTGAGGACAGGGTCAAGAATCAGCCCCAGCATTTT. V is TRBV20-1 and J is TRBJ1-5; 8 bases agree with TRBD1. The trim removed 5 bases at V and 4 bases at J, leaving 7 bases unmatched. The CDR3 length is 14 residues. The V gene's germline CDR1 is DFQATT and CDR2 SNEGSKA (reference sequence).

This clonotype appeared a few times. The V call is TRBV29-1, the J call TRBJ2-7, with D unresolved. Germline CDR1 reads SQVTM; CDR2 reads ANQGSEA. The CDR3 contains 17 residues. V lost 8 bases and J 2 bases, leaving 28 bases between the germline ends. CDR3 sequence (DNA): TGCAGCTCTAAGGAAGCTGGCCGAAATCTAACTCCCTACGAGCAGTACTTC. Translating gives CSSKEAGRNLTPYEQYF.

This clonotype was observed a few times. The genes are TRBV20-1 and TRBJ2-1; D unresolved. This CDR3 has 15 residues. With 1 base removed from V and 0 bases from J, the gap between germline ends came to 10 bases. In germline, CDR1 is DFQATT, CDR2 SNEGSKA (reference sequence). CDR3 nucleotide sequence: TGCAGTGCTAGAGTCTACCGAAGCTCCTACAATGAGCAGTTCTTC. This sequence encodes CSARVYRSSYNEQFF.

This chain links TRBV24-1 with TRBJ1-1; possible D gene TRBD1, 5 bases. The CDR3 has 13 amino acids. V dropped 2 bases and J dropped 8 bases, with 11 bases sitting between them. Germline V CDR1 and CDR2: KGHDR, SFDVKD. The CDR3 is CATSDWGRTEAFF. CDR3 in DNA: TGTGCCACCAGTGATTGGGGGAGGACAGAAGCTTTCTTT.

J is TRBJ1-5 and V is TRBV5-8; maybe TRBD1 (5 bases). CDR1 and CDR2 (germline): SGHTS, YDEGEE. V dropped 0 bases and J dropped 6 bases, with 16 bases sitting between them. This CDR3 contains 16 residues. This chain's CDR3 is CASSLGRGEGSQPQHF. In nucleotides, the CDR3 is TGTGCCAGCAGCTTGGGTAGAGGGGAAGGTAGTCAGCCCCAGCATTTT.

The chain uses TRBV19 and TRBJ2-2; D is possibly TRBD1 or TRBD2 (5 bases each). Germline CDR1 is LNHDA and CDR2 is SQIVND (reference sequence). The CDR3 contains 18 residues. The V gene lost 1 base and the J gene lost 1 base, with 16 bases spanning the gap. The CDR3 here is CASSIGPGLSGNTGELFF. Here the CDR3 DNA reads TGTGCCAGTAGTATAGGTCCGGGGCTTTCGGGGAACACCGGGGAGCTGTTTTTT. Supplemented by reference TRBV19 and TRBJ2-2, the full variable domain reads DGGITQSPKYLFRKEGQNVTLSCEQNLNHDAMYWYRQDPGQGLRLIYYSQIVNDFQKGDIAEGYSVSREKKESFPLTVTSAQKNPTAFYLCASSIGPGLSGNTGELFFGEGSRLTVL.

This clonotype was found a few times. The V and J genes are TRBV18 and TRBJ2-3; TRBD2 matches 13 bases. V trimming: 3 bases; J trimming: 6 bases; junction bases outside the gene matches: 6. The CDR3 has 16 residues. In germline, CDR1 is KGHSH, CDR2 LQKENI. Written as DNA, the CDR3 is TGTGCCAGCTCACCTATACTAGCGGGAGGGCCGGATACGCAGTATTTT. Encoded protein: CASSPILAGGPDTQYF.

This clonotype showed up just a few times. The chain employs TRBV6-5 and TRBJ1-1, with D possibly being TRBD1 (6 bases). CDR1 is MNHEY and CDR2 is SVGAGI in the germline V gene. This CDR3 is 16 amino acids long. V lost 2 bases, J lost 5 bases, and 18 bases lay in between. The CDR3 sequence is CASSYDRSYRWTEAFF. In nucleotides, the CDR3 is TGTGCCAGCAGTTACGACAGGTCTTATCGGTGGACTGAAGCTTTCTTT.